This passage covers 10 T cell receptor beta chains from one sample sequenced in a study of cytomegalovirus exposure and HLA in healthy donors. The PCR contained 60 Vbeta and 13 Jbeta primers. Profiled with immunoSEQ multiplex PCR; TCRdb holds only in-frame clones, not every one. The table records about 88,000 clones, about 75% of them present only once. The specimen sequenced was PBMCs. These TCRs come from a woman aged 40 to 55 in good health and CMV-seronegative.

This clone was observed a few times. J is TRBJ1-6 and V is TRBV19, with TRBD1 as a possible D gene (6 bases). V gave up 5 bases and J gave up 8 bases, with 13 bases separating them. The CDR3 runs 14 residues. Germline V gene data show CDR1 as LNHDA and CDR2 as SQIVND (reference sequence). CDR3 bases: TGTGCCAGTAGTCCCCGGGACAACGATTCACCCCTCCACTTT. Translation: CASSPRDNDSPLHF.

The chain joins TRBV27 to TRBJ2-3; unclear D gene. Deletions cut 2 bases from V and 2 bases from J, with 14 bases between. The CDR3 has 16 amino acids. The germline V gene encodes CDR1 MNHEY and CDR2 SMNVEV (reference sequence). The CDR3 DNA reads TGTGCCAGCAGTTTAGGGTGGCGGAGTGACACAGATACGCAGTATTTT. Translation: CASSLGWRSDTDTQYF.

The rearrangement links TRBV16 to TRBJ1-6; 7 nucleotides agree with TRBD1. CDR1 is KGHSY, CDR2 FQNENV, per germline. The CDR3 contains 14 residues. J gave up 8 bases and V 1 base, and 2 bases lay outside the gene matches. In DNA, the CDR3 is TGTGCCAGCAGCCAATTTCAGGGGGATTCACCCCTCCACTTT. It is translated as CASSQFQGDSPLHF. Looking up the rest from reference TRBV16 and TRBJ1-6 gives the full variable domain: GEEVAQTPKHLVRGEGQKAKLYCAPIKGHSYVFWYQQVLKNEFKFLISFQNENVFDETGMPKERFSAKCLPNSPCSLEIQATKLEDSAVYFCASSQFQGDSPLHFGNGTRLTVT.

The V and J genes are TRBV29-1 and TRBJ2-3; 12 nucleotides match TRBD2. This CDR3 spans 15 amino acids. Germline V gene lookup returns CDR1 SQVTM and CDR2 ANQGSEA. V lost 1 base to trimming and J lost 2 bases; unmatched junction nucleotides: 1. CDR3 sequence: CSVEASGGATDTQYF. The CDR3 DNA reads as TGCAGCGTTGAAGCTAGCGGGGGGGCCACAGATACGCAGTATTTT.

V and J are TRBV7-3 and TRBJ1-1; 7 nucleotides agree with TRBD1. The CDR3 spans 15 residues. The trim removed 6 bases at V and 1 base at J, leaving 8 bases unmatched. CDR1 is SGHTA, CDR2 FQGTGA, per germline. As DNA, the CDR3 is TGTGCCAGCAGTCACACAGGGGAAAGGAACACTGAAGCTTTCTTT. Residues: CASSHTGERNTEAFF.

The CDR3 region is CASSSQTSGATDTQYF. The CDR3 region has the DNA TGCGCCAGCAGCTCCCAAACTAGCGGGGCCACAGATACGCAGTATTTT. The chain combines TRBV5-1 with TRBJ2-3, with 10 bases that match TRBD2. The CDR3 has 16 residues. CDR1 and CDR2 from the germline V gene are SGHRS and YFSETQ. V trimming: 3 bases; J trimming: 2 bases; junction bases outside the gene matches: 6.

The V and J genes are TRBV16 and TRBJ1-1; a weak D match, TRBD1 (6 bases). The CDR3 extends over 15 amino acids. V was shortened by 4 bases and J by 2 bases, with 14 bases between the two germline ends. CDR1 and CDR2 (germline): KGHSY, FQNENV. CDR3 bases: TGTGCCAGCAGCCTATCCGGGACAACTAACACTGAAGCTTTCTTT. Translation gives CASSLSGTTNTEAFF.

V gene TRBV30 combines with J gene TRBJ2-3, with a tentative D call TRBD2 (7 bases). The germline V gene encodes CDR1 GTSNPN and CDR2 SVGIG (reference sequence). The CDR3 contains 15 residues. Between the trimmed V and J ends, which lost 3 bases and 0 bases, there was a span of 13 bases. The DNA of the CDR3 is TGTGCCTGGAGCCTGGGGGGGGCTAGCACAGATACGCAGTATTTT. This gives the protein CAWSLGGASTDTQYF.

The chain is built from TRBV6-5 and TRBJ1-1; D is uncertain. The germline V gene encodes CDR1 MNHEY and CDR2 SVGAGI. V gave up 0 bases and J gave up 4 bases, with 12 bases separating them. The CDR3 runs 15 residues. The CDR3 region has the DNA TGTGCCAGCAGTTACTCGGACGGGGTAGGCACTGAAGCTTTCTTT. Its protein product is CASSYSDGVGTEAFF.

In its sample, this clone was seen a few times. This chain links TRBV2 with TRBJ2-7; tentatively, D is TRBD2 (5 bases). Germline lookup yields CDR1 SNHLY and CDR2 FYNNEI. The CDR3 is 13 amino acids. V lost 9 bases and J 3 bases, leaving 15 bases between the germline ends. CDR3 nucleotides: TGTGCCAGTAGCGACACTGGAAACTACGAGCAGTACTTC. It specifies CASSDTGNYEQYF.